The 31 T cell receptor beta chains below were found in one sample sequenced in a study of blood T cell repertoires in COVID-19. TCRdb's table, derived via immunoSEQ multiplex PCR, lists solely in-frame clones and lacks some. In the table there are about 20,000 clones, around 89% of which are singletons. Sequencing input: peripheral blood. Receptors originate from a woman aged 60-75 years with active COVID-19.

The CDR3 loop reads CASSASGQGLNEQFF. The DNA for the CDR3 is TGTGCCAGCAGCGCGAGCGGACAGGGACTGAATGAGCAGTTCTTC. This chain connects TRBV9 to TRBJ2-1; 8 positions match TRBD1. The V gene end was trimmed by 3 bases and the J gene end by 7 bases; junction bases not matched to a gene: 9. The CDR3 consists of 15 residues. The germline CDR1 and CDR2 sequences are SGDLS and YYNGEE. Looking up the rest from reference TRBV9 and TRBJ2-1 gives the full variable domain: DSGVTQTPKHLITATGQRVTLRCSPRSGDLSVYWYQQSLDQGLQFLIQYYNGEERAKGNILERFSAQQFPDLHSELNLSSLELGDSALYFCASSASGQGLNEQFFGPGTRLTVL.

This chain uses TRBV6-5 with TRBJ2-7, with D possibly TRBD1 on 5 matching bases. Trimming left V 5 bases short and J 0 bases short, with 8 bases between. The CDR3 covers 13 residues. Germline V gene lookup returns CDR1 MNHEY and CDR2 SVGAGI. CDR3 coding DNA: TGTGCCAGCAGTACGGACACCTCCTACGAGCAGTACTTC. Its translation is CASSTDTSYEQYF.

The rearrangement joins TRBV2 to TRBJ2-1, with D possibly being TRBD2 (5 bases). The CDR3 consists of 17 residues. The germline V gene encodes CDR1 SNHLY and CDR2 FYNNEI. Trimming cost V 1 base and J 8 bases, with 21 bases left between them. The CDR3 loop reads CASSEGVWLAGLDEQFF. In nucleotides, the CDR3 is TGTGCCAGCAGTGAAGGGGTGTGGCTAGCAGGTTTGGATGAGCAGTTCTTC.

This sequence joins TRBV9 and TRBJ2-7; 8 nucleotides agree with TRBD1. CDR1 and CDR2 from the germline V gene are SGDLS and YYNGEE. The length of the CDR3 is 15 residues. V lost 0 bases and J lost 2; bases outside the gene matches: 4. Written as DNA, the CDR3 is TGTGCCAGCAGCGTAGGTCAGGGGGCGGCCTACGAGCAGTACTTC. As protein: CASSVGQGAAYEQYF.

The chain recombines TRBV12-5 with TRBJ1-1, with D possibly matching TRBD1 (5 bases). Germline assignment: CDR1 LGHNT and CDR2 FRNRAP. V lost 6 bases to trimming and J lost 3 bases, with 11 bases between them. There are 13 residues in the CDR3. The CDR3 coding sequence is TGTGCTAGTGGAGGGGCGGTGGACACTGAAGCTTTCTTT. Amino acids: CASGGAVDTEAFF.

V usage is TRBV12-3 or TRBV12-4 and J usage is TRBJ2-2; D ambiguous. The CDR3 is made up of 12 amino acids. V shed 3 bases and J shed 6 bases, with 5 bases lying between them. CDR3 loop: CASSFLSGELFF. The CDR3 region has the DNA TGTGCCAGCAGTTTTCTATCCGGGGAGCTGTTTTTT.

The V call is TRBV5-1, the J call TRBJ2-2, with TRBD1 matching 12 bases. Germline loops: CDR1 SGHRS, CDR2 YFSETQ. CDR3 length: 17 residues. Trimming took 4 bases from V and 2 from J; bases not matched to a gene: 6. CDR3 DNA: TGCGCCAGCAGCCCGGGGACAGGGGGCACAAACACCGGGGAGCTGTTTTTT. It codes for CASSPGTGGTNTGELFF.

The chain couples TRBV6-5 to TRBJ2-5; the match to TRBD2 covers 12 bases. CDR1 MNHEY and CDR2 SVGAGI come from the germline V gene. CDR3 size: 14 residues. The trim removed 6 bases at V and 10 bases at J, leaving 9 bases unmatched. For the CDR3, the DNA is TGTGCCAGCAGAACTAGCGGGGGGCCAGGGGACCAGTACTTC. As protein: CASRTSGGPGDQYF.

The chain links TRBV3-1 (or the pseudogene TRBV3-2) to TRBJ2-1; 12 bases fit TRBD2. Losses at the gene ends were 2 bases for V and 15 bases for J; bases not matched to a gene: 8. This CDR3 is 14 amino acids long. CDR1 is LGHDT, CDR2 YNNKEL, per germline (reference sequence). CDR3 bases: TGTGCCAGCAGCCAATTAGCTAGCGGGGGGGCCACGTTCTTC. Its protein product is CASSQLASGGATFF.

The CDR3 is CASSDRQGNTDTQYF. The CDR3, as DNA: TGCGCCAGCAGCGACCGACAGGGAAACACAGATACGCAGTATTTT. The chain links TRBV5-1 to TRBJ2-3; 7 bases are a match to TRBD1. The trim removed 4 bases at V and 2 bases at J, leaving 7 bases unmatched. Germline V gene data show CDR1 as SGHRS and CDR2 as YFSETQ. This CDR3 is built from 15 residues.

This chain links TRBV24-1 with TRBJ2-2; TRBD1 is a possible D gene (5 bases). The length of the CDR3 is 15 residues. Deletions cut 3 bases from V and 2 bases from J, with 9 bases between. Germline V gene lookup returns CDR1 KGHDR and CDR2 SFDVKD. The CDR3 DNA reads as TGTGCCACCAGTGATCAGGACATTAACACCGGGGAGCTGTTTTTT. This gives the protein CATSDQDINTGELFF.

V usage is TRBV5-4 and J usage is TRBJ2-1; D is perhaps TRBD2 (6 bases). V lost 2 bases and J lost 5, with 11 bases in between. Per germline, CDR1 SGHNT and CDR2 YYREEE (reference sequence). The CDR3 runs to 14 residues. The CDR3 coding sequence is TGTGCCAGCAGCTTCGGGACTGGACACAATGAGCAGTTCTTC. Encoded protein: CASSFGTGHNEQFF.

The chain is built from TRBV25-1 and TRBJ2-1; tentative D call: TRBD1 (6 bases). Deletions cut 2 bases from V and 5 bases from J, with 16 bases between. CDR1 is MGHDK, CDR2 SYGVNS, per germline. The CDR3 totals 16 residues. CDR3 amino acids: CASSEMTGGGHNEQFF. The CDR3 DNA reads as TGTGCCAGCAGTGAAATGACAGGTGGGGGTCACAATGAGCAGTTCTTC.

The chain is built from TRBV19 and TRBJ1-2, with TRBD1 as a possible D gene (6 bases). V lost 7 bases to trimming and J lost 6 bases, with 18 bases between them. Germline V gene lookup returns CDR1 LNHDA and CDR2 SQIVND (reference sequence). The CDR3 sequence is 14 residues long. CDR3 DNA sequence: TGTGCCAGTAACCAAAGGGGGTCAATCAATGGCTACACCTTC. Its protein is CASNQRGSINGYTF.

The chain uses TRBV27 and TRBJ2-7; the D is unclear. The CDR3 extends over 14 amino acids. Per the germline V gene, CDR1 is MNHEY and CDR2 is SMNVEV (reference sequence). Trimming cost V 3 bases and J 6 bases, with 15 bases left between them. The CDR3 reads CASSLSEISGEQYF. CDR3 nucleotides: TGTGCCAGCAGTTTGTCTGAGATATCTGGCGAGCAGTACTTC.

The chain uses TRBV9 and TRBJ1-4, with TRBD1 matching over 8 bases. Germline V lookup: CDR1 SGDLS, CDR2 YYNGEE. Unmatched junction bases numbered 9, after V lost 4 bases and J lost 7 bases. This CDR3 spans 15 amino acids. The chain's CDR3 is CASSFGQGLGEKLFF. The CDR3, as DNA: TGTGCCAGCAGCTTCGGACAGGGTTTAGGTGAAAAACTGTTTTTT.

The V and J genes are TRBV5-6 and TRBJ2-5; possible D gene TRBD2, 6 bases. The germline V and J ends were trimmed by 4 bases and 0 bases, with 13 bases remaining between them. CDR3 length: 15 residues. Germline-derived CDR1 and CDR2 are SGHDT and YYEEEE. CDR3 coding DNA: TGTGCCAGCAGCCGAGGACGGGGGTACCAAGAGACCCAGTACTTC. Its protein is CASSRGRGYQETQYF.

The CDR3 sequence: CASSLRYGEKLFF. CDR3 coding DNA: TGTGCCAGCAGCCTGAGGTACGGTGAAAAACTGTTTTTT. V usage is TRBV3-1 (or the pseudogene TRBV3-2) and J usage is TRBJ1-4; D gene unclear. The germline CDR1 and CDR2 sequences are LGHDT and YNNKEL (reference sequence). The ends were cut back, 4 bases at V and 7 bases at J, with 10 bases in the middle. The CDR3 consists of 13 residues.

This chain links TRBV7-8 with TRBJ2-1; TRBD1 matches at 9 bases. V lost 4 bases, J lost 5 bases, and 18 bases stayed unmatched. The CDR3 is made up of 19 amino acids. CDR1 SGHVS and CDR2 FQNEAQ come from the germline V gene. In DNA form, the CDR3 reads TGTGCCAGCAGCTCTCTGACCTTTACCGGGACAGGGTTGAACAATGAGCAGTTCTTC. Translated: CASSSLTFTGTGLNNEQFF.

V gene TRBV9 combines with J gene TRBJ2-2, with D perhaps TRBD1 (6 bases). The V end was cut by 5 bases, the J end by 5 bases, with 13 bases between. This CDR3 is 14 amino acids long. Germline assignment: CDR1 SGDLS and CDR2 YYNGEE. The CDR3 nucleotides are TGTGCCAGCAGAAAAGAACAGGGAACCGGGGAGCTGTTTTTT. It translates to CASRKEQGTGELFF.

This clone has only one observation. V usage is TRBV2 and J usage is TRBJ1-4; D remains unclear. Germline CDR1 SNHLY, CDR2 FYNNEI. V was trimmed by 8 bases and J by 5 bases, leaving 18 bases between them. This CDR3 region has 15 residues. CDR3 region: CASSEPYTSNEKLFF. The CDR3 DNA sequence: TGTGCCAGCTCTGAACCCTACACTAGCAATGAAAAACTGTTTTTT. Looking up the rest from reference TRBV2 and TRBJ1-4 gives the full variable domain: EPEVTQTPSHQVTQMGQEVILRCVPISNHLYFYWYRQILGQKVEFLVSFYNNEISEKSEIFDDQFSVERPDGSNFTLKIRSTKLEDSAMYFCASSEPYTSNEKLFFGSGTQLSVL.

V is TRBV10-3 and J is TRBJ2-1; TRBD1 aligns across 7 bases. The CDR3 totals 14 residues. Germline V gene sequence: CDR1 ENHRY, CDR2 SYGVKD. Trimming at V came to 9 bases and at J to 1 base, leaving 6 bases not matched to a gene. The chain's CDR3 is CAIRNRGSYNEQFF. In DNA form, the CDR3 reads TGTGCCATTAGGAACAGGGGTTCCTACAATGAGCAGTTCTTC.

V and J are TRBV9 and TRBJ2-3; D may be TRBD2 (6 bases). V was cut by 0 bases and J by 6 bases, with 11 bases left in between. Germline V gives CDR1 SGDLS, CDR2 YYNGEE. This CDR3 contains 14 residues. The CDR3 loop is CASSVAVGRDTQYF. Here the CDR3 DNA reads TGTGCCAGCAGCGTAGCAGTGGGGAGGGATACGCAGTATTTT.

The rearrangement joins TRBV2 to TRBJ2-2; 8 positions agree with TRBD1. In germline, CDR1 is SNHLY, CDR2 FYNNEI. V gave up 5 bases and J gave up 5 bases; unmatched junction bases: 4. CDR3 length: 14 amino acids. CDR3 in DNA: TGTGCCAGCAGTAGCAGGACAGGGACCGGGGAGCTGTTTTTT. It translates to CASSSRTGTGELFF. Variable domain in full (rest from reference TRBV2 and TRBJ2-2): EPEVTQTPSHQVTQMGQEVILRCVPISNHLYFYWYRQILGQKVEFLVSFYNNEISEKSEIFDDQFSVERPDGSNFTLKIRSTKLEDSAMYFCASSSRTGTGELFFGEGSRLTVL.

The chain links TRBV9 to TRBJ1-1, with a tentative D call TRBD1 (5 bases). Germline values: CDR1 SGDLS, CDR2 YYNGEE. There are 15 residues in the CDR3. Trimming stripped 3 bases from V and 5 bases from J, with 17 bases between. The CDR3 reads CASSARAGSDTEAFF. DNA of the CDR3: TGTGCCAGCAGCGCCCGAGCAGGGTCTGATACTGAAGCTTTCTTT.

This rearrangement joins TRBV11-2 to TRBJ2-1; TRBD1 aligns across 7 bases. This CDR3 has 16 residues. With 5 bases clipped from V and 3 bases from J, the junction kept 10 bases outside the gene matches. Germline values: CDR1 SGHAT, CDR2 FQNNGV. CDR3 sequence: CASSHSSDRLYNEQFF. Written as DNA, the CDR3 is TGTGCCAGCAGCCATAGCTCGGACAGGCTCTACAATGAGCAGTTCTTC.

The sample holds a few counts of this clone. The V call is TRBV7-9, the J call TRBJ1-6; 9 nucleotides align to TRBD1. Germline loops: CDR1 SEHNR, CDR2 FQNEAQ (reference sequence). The V segment lost 6 bases and the J segment 7 bases; nucleotides outside the gene matches: 19. This CDR3 contains 19 residues. CDR3 bases: TGTGCCAGCAGACGTACTACAGGGGGCGCATTCCTTAGAAATTCACCCCTCCACTTT. Its translation is CASRRTTGGAFLRNSPLHF.

This chain uses TRBV4-1 with TRBJ2-3; TRBD1 might be the D (6 bases). Germline-derived CDR1 and CDR2 are MGHRA and YSYEKL. With 7 bases removed from V and 5 bases from J, the gap between germline ends came to 13 bases. The CDR3 runs 13 residues. The CDR3 nucleotides are TGCGCCAGCACAACCACAGGGATAGATACGCAGTATTTT. Protein sequence: CASTTTGIDTQYF.

This chain joins TRBV5-4 and TRBJ2-7; 9 bases match TRBD1. This CDR3 is built from 13 residues. Germline CDR1 reads SGHNT; CDR2 reads YYREEE (reference sequence). V trimming: 3 bases; J trimming: 4 bases; junction bases outside the gene matches: 2. The CDR3 nucleotides are TGTGCCAGCAGCTCCGGGACAGGGTACGAGCAGTACTTC. Translated, it gives CASSSGTGYEQYF.

J is TRBJ1-1 and V is TRBV5-1; TRBD1 agrees at 10 bases. Germline loops: CDR1 SGHRS, CDR2 YFSETQ. V trimming: 0 bases; J trimming: 4 bases; junction bases outside the gene matches: 6. The CDR3 covers 16 residues. CDR3 bases: TGCGCCAGCAGCTTGGAGGGACAGGGGATGGGCACTGAAGCTTTCTTT. Translated, it gives CASSLEGQGMGTEAFF.

CDR3 in amino acids: CASSYNGDDSETQYF. The CDR3 DNA sequence: TGTGCCAGCAGTTACAACGGAGACGACTCAGAGACCCAGTACTTC. V usage is TRBV6-5 and J usage is TRBJ2-5; D is uncertain. Germline V lookup: CDR1 MNHEY, CDR2 SVGAGI. The V end lost 2 bases, the J end lost 4 bases, and 14 bases lay between the germline ends. This CDR3 is built from 15 residues.